The clone carrying this T cell receptor beta chain appeared once. Authors' data handling: Amplification with reference gene primers provided the estimates of nucleated cell counts. Repertoires were generated with immunoSEQ multiplex PCR, while TCRdb's copy carries only in-frame clones and drops some. V and J calls and clone size are copied from that table; D and trimming were computed from the DNA. The repertoire holds 30,000 to 35,000 clones, with approximately 93% as singletons. This sample was included in a study of blood T cell repertoires in COVID-19. About the study: Both acute and convalescent COVID-19 samples were obtained from the United States, Italy and Spain. T cells, B-cell-depleted T cells, or PBMCs provided the cDNA or gDNA that served as material.

The CDR3 loop spans 15 amino acids. Trimming took 6 bases from V and 7 from J, leaving 19 bases between them. In germline, CDR1 is MDHEN, CDR2 SYDVKM. The rearrangement joins TRBV28 to TRBJ1-5; maybe TRBD1 (6 bases). The source material was peripheral blood. This clonotype originated in a human donor in a cohort sampled during active COVID-19. CDR3 residues: CASRSSQGKEQPQHF. In DNA form, the CDR3 reads TGTGCCAGCAGATCCTCTCAGGGGAAGGAACAGCCCCAGCATTTT. Based on the CDR3 plus reference TRBV28 and TRBJ1-5, the full variable domain is DVKVTQSSRYLVKRTGEKVFLECVQDMDHENMFWYRQDPGLGLRLIYFSYDVKMKEKGDIPEGYSVSREKKERFSLILESASTNQTSMYLCASRSSQGKEQPQHFGDGTRLSIL.